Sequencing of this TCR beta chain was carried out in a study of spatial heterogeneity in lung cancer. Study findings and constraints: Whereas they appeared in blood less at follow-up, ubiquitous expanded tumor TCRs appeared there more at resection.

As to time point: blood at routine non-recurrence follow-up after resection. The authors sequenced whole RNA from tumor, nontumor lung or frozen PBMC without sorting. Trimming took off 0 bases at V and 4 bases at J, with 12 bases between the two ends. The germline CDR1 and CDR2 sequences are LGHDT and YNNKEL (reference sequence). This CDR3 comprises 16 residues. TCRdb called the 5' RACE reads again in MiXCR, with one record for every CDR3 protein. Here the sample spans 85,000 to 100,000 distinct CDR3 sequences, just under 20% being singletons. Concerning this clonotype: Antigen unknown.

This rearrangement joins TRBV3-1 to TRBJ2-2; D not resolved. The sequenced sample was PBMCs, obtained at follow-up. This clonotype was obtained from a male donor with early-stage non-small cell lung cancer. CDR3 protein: CASSQDLGRVTGELFF. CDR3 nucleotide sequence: TGTGCCAGCAGCCAAGATTTGGGAAGGGTCACCGGGGAGCTGTTTTTT. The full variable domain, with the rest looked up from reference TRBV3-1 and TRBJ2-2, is DTAVSQTPKYLVTQMGNDKSIKCEQNLGHDTMYWYKQDSKKFLKIMFSYNNKELIINETVPNRFSPKSPDKAHLNLHINSLELGDSAVYFCASSQDLGRVTGELFFGEGSRLTVL.